This T cell receptor (beta chain) comes out of a study of blood T cell repertoires in COVID-19. Study overall: Acute and convalescent COVID-19 specimens originated in the United States, Italy and Spain.

In the source study's methods: Reference gene primer amplification in the assay estimated nucleated cell counts. Profiling relied on immunoSEQ multiplex PCR, and the TCRdb table lists in-frame clones only, not all of them. V and J calls and clone size come straight from that table; D and trimming were deduced from the DNA. The repertoire holds 74,000 or so clones, with approximately 88% as singletons. The CDR3 length is 13 residues. The V gene's germline CDR1 is MGHRA and CDR2 YSYEKL. V lost 4 bases to trimming and J lost 5 bases, with 12 bases between them. This TCR was recovered from a human donor in a cohort sampled during active COVID-19. The V and J genes are TRBV4-1 and TRBJ2-7, with a weak D call TRBD2 (6 bases). The sample taken for sequencing was peripheral blood. CDR3 nucleotides: TGCGCCAGCAGCCTTACTAGCTCTCACGAGCAGTACTTC. Amino acids: CASSLTSSHEQYF.